The next 31 T cell receptor beta chains were all read from a single sample in a study of beta chain features in type 1 diabetes. Their target antigens are unknown. Expressed TCRB transcripts were sequenced because the isolated RNA had all been reverse transcribed beforehand. Sequencing was performed with immunoSEQ multiplex PCR; in TCRdb, only in-frame clones are kept and a portion is missing. Of around 120,000 clones in the sample, around a sixth are singletons; the top ten hold roughly 2.6%. Regarding the study as a whole: For Type 1 diabetes patients, all four CD4+ subsets carried TCRB CDR3s that were moderately but significantly shorter.

The material sequenced was central memory CD4+ T cells from blood. These receptor sequences come from a man between 18 and 29 years old with type 1 diabetes.

The chain couples TRBV7-2 to TRBJ2-5; D may be TRBD1 (5 bases). Trimming removed 2 bases from V and 4 bases from J, with 11 bases in between. The CDR3 totals 14 residues. Germline V gene lookup returns CDR1 SGHTA and CDR2 FQGNSA. The CDR3 sequence is CASSLSRVSETQYF. The CDR3 nucleotides are TGTGCCAGCAGCTTATCCAGGGTATCAGAGACCCAGTACTTC.

The gene calls are TRBV30 and TRBJ2-3; 8 nucleotides align to TRBD2. The CDR3 has 14 residues. J lost 4 bases, V lost 7 bases, and 10 bases had no gene match. Germline CDR1 is GTSNPN and CDR2 is SVGIG (reference sequence). Here the CDR3 DNA reads TGTGCCTCCGGGGGGGCGGGAGGATCAGATACGCAGTATTTT. Amino acid sequence: CASGGAGGSDTQYF.

This clone was counted ten times or more. The chain joins TRBV2 to TRBJ2-1; perhaps D is TRBD1 or TRBD2 (5 bases each). CDR3 length: 12 residues. The germline V gene has CDR1 SNHLY and CDR2 FYNNEI. Trimming removed 5 bases at V and 7 bases at J, with 9 bases between. Written as DNA, the CDR3 is TGTGCCAGCAGTCGGGACGGGAATGAGCAGTTCTTC. Protein product: CASSRDGNEQFF.

The gene calls are TRBV6-5 and TRBJ2-7; maybe TRBD1 (6 bases). The CDR3 is 14 residues long. V was pared by 5 bases and J by 6 bases, with 17 bases between. Germline V lookup: CDR1 MNHEY, CDR2 SVGAGI. The CDR3 coding sequence is TGTGCCAGCAGTCGACCTGGAGACAGGCTCGAGCAGTACTTC. Residues: CASSRPGDRLEQYF.

This clone showed up just a few times. The chain carries TRBV7-2 and TRBJ2-3; 13 bases align to TRBD2. Germline lookup yields CDR1 SGHTA and CDR2 FQGNSA. The ends lost 3 bases at V and 1 base at J; junction bases unmatched: 1. This CDR3 spans 16 amino acids. CDR3 bases: TGTGCCAGCAGCTTCACTAGCGGGAGGGGCACAGATACGCAGTATTTT. This encodes CASSFTSGRGTDTQYF.

This sequence joins TRBV2 and TRBJ2-5; D gene ambiguous. Germline CDR1 SNHLY, CDR2 FYNNEI. With 5 bases removed from V and 7 bases from J, the gap between germline ends came to 14 bases. CDR3 length: 13 residues. The CDR3 spells CASSRELSGTQYF. The CDR3 coding sequence is TGTGCCAGCAGTAGGGAACTATCGGGGACCCAGTACTTC.

The sample holds a few counts of this clone. The chain has TRBV29-1 and TRBJ2-5; either TRBD1 or TRBD2 may supply D (5 bases each). With 2 bases removed from V and 5 bases from J, the gap between germline ends came to 12 bases. Germline CDR1 reads SQVTM; CDR2 reads ANQGSEA. CDR3 size: 13 residues. The CDR3 sequence is CSVERGLGETQYF. Here the CDR3 DNA reads TGCAGCGTTGAACGGGGCCTGGGGGAGACCCAGTACTTC.

This clone has more than one count but fewer than ten. This chain uses TRBV29-1 with TRBJ1-2; no clear D. The CDR3 consists of 12 residues. With 6 bases removed from V and 2 bases from J, the gap between germline ends came to 10 bases. Germline loops: CDR1 SQVTM, CDR2 ANQGSEA. The CDR3 loop is CSVDHSNYGYTF. The CDR3 coding sequence is TGCAGCGTGGACCACAGCAACTATGGCTACACCTTC.

This clone was picked up one time. The CDR3: CASRAGSMMGEQYF. The CDR3 DNA reads TGCGCCTCCCGGGCAGGGAGTATGATGGGCGAGCAGTACTTC. The V call is TRBV4-1, the J call TRBJ2-7; perhaps D is TRBD1 or TRBD2 (5 bases each). Germline loops: CDR1 MGHRA, CDR2 YSYEKL. V gave up 11 bases and J gave up 6 bases, with 23 bases separating them. This CDR3 has 14 residues.

This clone came up a few times. The V gene is TRBV30, the J gene TRBJ2-7, with 9 nucleotides matching TRBD1. V dropped 4 bases and J dropped 2; count of bases not matched to a gene: 9. The CDR3 length is 15 residues. The germline V gene encodes CDR1 GTSNPN and CDR2 SVGIG (reference sequence). This chain's CDR3 is CAWIDLGTGTYEQYF. In DNA form, the CDR3 reads TGTGCCTGGATTGACCTCGGGACAGGGACCTACGAGCAGTACTTC. The full variable domain, rest sourced from reference TRBV30 and TRBJ2-7, is SQTIHQWPATLVQPVGSPLSLECTVEGTSNPNLYWYRQAAGRGLQLLFYSVGIGQISSEVPQNLSASRPQDRQFILSSKKLLLSDSGFYLCAWIDLGTGTYEQYFGPGTRLTVT.

The gene calls are TRBV28 and TRBJ1-2, with D unresolved. Germline-derived CDR1 and CDR2 are MDHEN and SYDVKM. V shed 11 bases and J shed 2 bases, with 18 bases lying between them. This CDR3 region has 14 residues. This CDR3 reads CAGSAPSRNYGYTF. The CDR3, as DNA: TGTGCCGGCTCTGCGCCGAGTCGCAACTATGGCTACACCTTC.

This clone was observed a few times. The chain combines TRBV27 with TRBJ2-5, with TRBD2 matching over 8 bases. Looked up from germline, CDR1 is MNHEY and CDR2 is SMNVEV (reference sequence). V trimming: 11 bases; J trimming: 4 bases; junction bases outside the gene matches: 18. This CDR3 contains 16 residues. The CDR3: CASSKSASGRRETQYF. As DNA, the CDR3 is TGTGCCTCCAGCAAATCGGCCAGCGGGAGACGAGAGACCCAGTACTTC.

This clone has ten or more counts. This chain links TRBV5-5 with TRBJ2-1; 9 nucleotides align to TRBD2. The V gene end was trimmed by 5 bases and the J gene end by 4 bases; junction bases not matched to a gene: 13. The CDR3 spans 17 residues. Germline V lookup: CDR1 SGHKS, CDR2 YYEKEE (reference sequence). The CDR3 reads CASSRNQLAGEYNEQFF. The DNA of the CDR3 is TGTGCCAGCAGTCGAAACCAACTAGCGGGCGAATACAATGAGCAGTTCTTC.

The V gene is TRBV29-1, the J gene TRBJ2-5, with no clear D. Trimming cost V 0 bases and J 3 bases, with 23 bases left between them. CDR1 is SQVTM, CDR2 ANQGSEA, per germline. The CDR3 length is 18 residues. In nucleotides, the CDR3 is TGCAGCGTTGAAGACTCCCTGGTGGCAAGGATCAGAAAAGAGACCCAGTACTTC. This translates into CSVEDSLVARIRKETQYF.

The table lists this clone with a few counts. V usage is TRBV5-1 and J usage is TRBJ2-5; the D gene is possibly TRBD2 (5 bases). V was trimmed by 3 bases and J by 0 bases, leaving 12 bases between them. Germline CDR1 is SGHRS and CDR2 is YFSETQ. This CDR3 region has 15 residues. The CDR3 DNA reads TGCGCCAGCAGCTCTTTTGGAGCGGACCAAGAGACCCAGTACTTC. Translation: CASSSFGADQETQYF.

This clone has a handful of counts. This chain links TRBV4-1 with TRBJ2-3, with 7 bases lining up with TRBD2. Looked up from germline, CDR1 is MGHRA and CDR2 is YSYEKL. The CDR3 consists of 14 residues. J gave up 2 bases and V 4 bases, and 3 bases lay outside the gene matches. This CDR3 reads CASSPSGHTDTQYF. The CDR3 region has the DNA TGCGCCAGCAGCCCTAGCGGCCACACAGATACGCAGTATTTT.

The chain links TRBV30 to TRBJ2-5; 9 nucleotides agree with TRBD1. The tail of the sequence fits TRBJ2-7 better, so the J call may be wrong. CDR3 size: 13 residues. The V gene's germline CDR1 is GTSNPN and CDR2 SVGIG (reference sequence). This CDR3 is CAWSPGTGSEQYF. Here the CDR3 DNA reads TGTGCCTGGTCTCCCGGGACAGGGTCCGAGCAGTACTTC.

This clone appeared a few times. The V and J genes are TRBV29-1 and TRBJ1-2, with 7 positions matching TRBD1. J gave up 8 bases and V 6 bases, and 15 bases lay outside the gene matches. Germline lookup yields CDR1 SQVTM and CDR2 ANQGSEA. The CDR3 runs to 14 residues. CDR3 residues: CSVGIGTGESGYTF. The CDR3 DNA reads as TGCAGCGTGGGGATCGGAACAGGGGAGTCCGGCTACACCTTC.

The chain couples TRBV7-9 to TRBJ2-1; 12 nucleotides match TRBD2. The V and J ends lost 5 bases and 7 bases, in that order; junction bases with no gene match: 9. This CDR3 spans 16 amino acids. CDR1 SEHNR and CDR2 FQNEAQ come from the germline V gene (reference sequence). The CDR3 DNA reads as TGTGCCAGCAGCCAGCGGGGCCTAGCGGGAGGGAATGAGCAGTTCTTC. Encoded protein: CASSQRGLAGGNEQFF.

This clone showed up many times. Other DNA sequences within the sample encode an identical CDR3. The J gene is TRBJ2-3, the V gene TRBV7-2, with D unclear. Germline CDR1 reads SGHTA; CDR2 reads FQGNSA. The CDR3 has 11 amino acids. The ends were cut back, 2 bases at V and 3 bases at J, with 0 bases in the middle. The CDR3 sequence is CASSLTDTQYF. The DNA for the CDR3 is TGTGCCAGCAGCTTAACAGATACGCAGTATTTT.

As concerns this clone: This likely reflects a read error, since a far larger clone is one base away. Other nucleotide sequences from this sample produce the same CDR3. The V and J genes are TRBV23-1 and TRBJ2-4; 8 positions agree with TRBD2. TRBV23-1 is noted as an ORF with a role that remains uncertain. V shed 4 bases, J shed 8 bases, and the junction held 16 bases outside the gene matches. The CDR3 is 17 amino acids. CDR3 in amino acids: CASSRRGLAGKKDIQYF. Here the CDR3 DNA reads TGCGCCAGCAGTCGAAGGGGCCTAGCGGGCAAGAAAGACATTCAGTACTTC.

This clone occurred a few times. The chain combines TRBV7-2 with TRBJ2-1, with D perhaps TRBD2 (5 bases). This CDR3 has 16 amino acids. Germline V CDR1 and CDR2: SGHTA, FQGNSA. Trimming took 4 bases from V and 5 from J, leaving 18 bases between them. Here the CDR3 DNA reads TGTGCCAGCAGCTGGCGGGCAAGCTCTATACACAATGAGCAGTTCTTC. Translating gives CASSWRASSIHNEQFF. Looking up the rest from reference TRBV7-2 and TRBJ2-1 gives the full variable domain: GAGVSQSPSNKVTEKGKDVELRCDPISGHTALYWYRQSLGQGLEFLIYFQGNSAPDKSGLPSDRFSAERTGGSVSTLTIQRTQQEDSAVYLCASSWRASSIHNEQFFGPGTRLTVL.

This clone has more than one count but fewer than ten. This sequence may be a read error, since a much larger clone differs from it by one base. The chain uses TRBV7-2 and TRBJ1-5, with 7 bases matching TRBD1. The trim removed 3 bases at V and 7 bases at J, leaving 6 bases unmatched. CDR1 and CDR2 (germline): SGHTA, FQGNSA. The CDR3 length is 14 residues. CDR3 residues: CASSLTGSGQPQHF. In DNA, the CDR3 is TGTGCCAGCAGCTTGACAGGGAGCGGGCAGCCCCAGCATTTT.

This chain joins TRBV5-4 and TRBJ2-5; D possibly corresponds to TRBD2 (7 bases). Trimming took off 1 base at V and 2 bases at J, with 12 bases between the two ends. There are 15 residues in the CDR3. Germline CDR1 reads SGHNT; CDR2 reads YYREEE (reference sequence). The CDR3, as DNA: TGTGCCAGCAGCTTGCCAGGGAGGGGGCAAGAGACCCAGTACTTC. Its protein is CASSLPGRGQETQYF.

The V and J genes are TRBV9 and TRBJ2-3, with 9 nucleotides matching TRBD2. V trimming: 0 bases; J trimming: 6 bases; junction bases outside the gene matches: 8. The length of the CDR3 is 16 residues. The germline gives CDR1 SGDLS, CDR2 YYNGEE. The CDR3, as DNA: TGTGCCAGCAGCGTAGGTGCGGCGGGAGGGCCGGATACGCAGTATTTT. Encoded protein: CASSVGAAGGPDTQYF. Using reference TRBV9 and TRBJ2-3 for the parts outside the CDR3, the full variable domain is DSGVTQTPKHLITATGQRVTLRCSPRSGDLSVYWYQQSLDQGLQFLIQYYNGEERAKGNILERFSAQQFPDLHSELNLSSLELGDSALYFCASSVGAAGGPDTQYFGPGTRLTVL.

This clone was detected a few times. The chain uses TRBV5-6 and TRBJ2-1; D may be TRBD1 or TRBD2 (5 bases each). The CDR3 loop spans 14 amino acids. Germline assignment: CDR1 SGHDT and CDR2 YYEEEE. V shed 1 base and J shed 5 bases, with 10 bases lying between them. The CDR3 coding sequence is TGTGCCAGCAGCTTGCTGAGGGGACACAATGAGCAGTTCTTC. This gives the protein CASSLLRGHNEQFF. Drawing the rest from reference TRBV5-6 and TRBJ2-1, the complete variable domain is DAGVTQSPTHLIKTRGQQVTLRCSPKSGHDTVSWYQQALGQGPQFIFQYYEEEERQRGNFPDRFSGHQFPNYSSELNVNALLLGDSALYLCASSLLRGHNEQFFGPGTRLTVL.

V is TRBV27 and J is TRBJ2-1; TRBD1 agrees at 7 bases. This CDR3 has 12 amino acids. The junction had 6 bases not matched to a gene; V was cut back by 6 bases and J by 10 bases. Germline loops: CDR1 MNHEY, CDR2 SMNVEV (reference sequence). CDR3 nucleotide sequence: TGTGCCAGCAGGTTACAGGGACAGGAGCAGTTCTTC. It codes for CASRLQGQEQFF.

The chain links TRBV4-1 to TRBJ1-5, with D possibly matching TRBD1 (6 bases). Trimming removed 0 bases at V and 0 bases at J, with 15 bases between. Germline values: CDR1 MGHRA, CDR2 YSYEKL. The CDR3 is 18 amino acids. The CDR3 protein is CASSQDGGRSYSNQPQHF. The CDR3 region has the DNA TGCGCCAGCAGCCAAGATGGGGGCCGCAGCTATAGCAATCAGCCCCAGCATTTT.

The rearrangement uses TRBV6-5 and TRBJ2-6; a possible D gene is TRBD1 (5 bases). Trimming pared 2 bases from V and 0 bases from J, leaving 8 bases between. Germline loops: CDR1 MNHEY, CDR2 SVGAGI. The CDR3 length is 16 residues. DNA of the CDR3: TGTGCCAGCAGTTACGCCGACAGCTCTGGGGCCAACGTCCTGACTTTC. Its translation: CASSYADSSGANVLTF.

This clone was observed a handful of times. This chain joins TRBV6-1 and TRBJ2-7; D tentatively fits TRBD1 or TRBD2 (5 bases each). Between the trimmed V and J ends, which lost 4 bases and 2 bases, there was a span of 12 bases. Germline CDR1 reads MNHNS; CDR2 reads SASEGT. The CDR3 spans 14 residues. The CDR3 loop is CASSAGQETYEQYF. CDR3 DNA: TGTGCCAGCAGTGCGGGGCAGGAGACCTACGAGCAGTACTTC.

The table lists this clone with a few counts. The J gene is TRBJ2-1, the V gene TRBV11-2, with a tentative D call TRBD2 (6 bases). Germline V CDR1 and CDR2: SGHAT, FQNNGV. This CDR3 is 14 amino acids long. Deletions cut 5 bases from V and 13 bases from J, with 21 bases between. In DNA form, the CDR3 reads TGTGCCAGCAGCCCGGAGTGGGGGACTGGAGTACAGTTCTTC. Its protein product is CASSPEWGTGVQFF. Full variable domain (missing parts from reference TRBV11-2 and TRBJ2-1): EAGVAQSPRYKIIEKRQSVAFWCNPISGHATLYWYQQILGQGPKLLIQFQNNGVVDDSQLPKDRFSAERLKGVDSTLKIQPAKLEDSAVYLCASSPEWGTGVQFFGPGTRLTVL.